These T cell receptor beta chains were read from a single sample in a study of blood T cell repertoires in COVID-19. The assay was immunoSEQ multiplex PCR, and TCRdb's table has in-frame clones only and misses some. The sample contains about 40,000 clones, 81% of which appear only once. Material: peripheral blood. The source is an older man with active or convalescent COVID-19. Each CDR3 is given without its conserved first and last residue.

v_gene	len	j_gene	CDR3aa
TRBV7-2	12	TRBJ1-1	ASSSSLSGGNAF
TRBV7-3	12	TRBJ1-1	ASSFQAVGTEAF
TRBV28	12	TRBJ2-3	ASSFVAGTDTQY
TRBV29-1	11	TRBJ1-5	SVGDRVGQPQH
TRBV5-4	11	TRBJ2-2	ASAGANTGELF
TRBV5-3	12	TRBJ1-1	ARSLEVGDTEAF
TRBV14	13	TRBJ2-5	ASSPRGTAQETQY
TRBV6-5	13	TRBJ1-6	ASTKRGVYNSPLH
TRBV29-1	13	TRBJ1-4	SVTSGLRGGEKLF
TRBV18	11	TRBJ1-4	ASAGATNEKLF
TRBV4-3	13	TRBJ1-4	ASSQGRGWGEKLF
TRBV6-1	13	TRBJ1-3	ASSEGTKRRNTIY
TRBV7-6	11	TRBJ1-1	ASSLAGHTEAF
TRBV25-1	14	TRBJ2-4	ASSESGVLAKNIQY
TRBV5-1	13	TRBJ2-7	ASSLLGLAAYEQY
TRBV5-1	13	TRBJ2-3	ASTGGGGFTDTQY
TRBV4-3	11	TRBJ1-1	ASSQERGTEAF
TRBV27	12	TRBJ2-1	ASTRQAGGREQF
TRBV5-6	12	TRBJ2-4	ASSYDRAKNIQY
TRBV4-1	17	TRBJ2-3	ASSQEFQMRTRNTDTQY
TRBV5-1	13	TRBJ2-3	ASSLGDISTDTQY
TRBV5-1	13	TRBJ1-3	ASSLGGSSGNTIY
TRBV18	12	TRBJ2-1	ASSGRRGPSEQF
TRBV6-2/TRBV6-3	12	TRBJ2-5	ASSYSGDPETQY
TRBV6-4	13	TRBJ2-1	ASREGAGSYNEQF
TRBV5-1	13	TRBJ2-2	ASSIESGRTGELF
TRBV7-9	12	TRBJ2-1	ASSLGGLDNEQF
TRBV12-3/TRBV12-4	11	TRBJ2-5	ASSWGGEETQY